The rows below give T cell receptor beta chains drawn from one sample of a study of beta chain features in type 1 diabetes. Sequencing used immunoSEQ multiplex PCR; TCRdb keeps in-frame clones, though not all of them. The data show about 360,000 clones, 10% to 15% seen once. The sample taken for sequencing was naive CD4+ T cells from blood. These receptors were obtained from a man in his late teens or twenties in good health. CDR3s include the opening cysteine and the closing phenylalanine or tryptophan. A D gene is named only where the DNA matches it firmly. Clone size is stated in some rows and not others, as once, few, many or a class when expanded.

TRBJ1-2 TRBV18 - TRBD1 CASSPGTGVQYGYTF TGTGCCAGCTCACCGGGGACAGGGGTTCAGTATGGCTACACCTTC
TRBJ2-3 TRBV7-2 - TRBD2 CASSFLAGGQPDTQYF TGTGCCAGCAGCTTTCTAGCGGGGGGGCAACCAGATACGCAGTATTTT
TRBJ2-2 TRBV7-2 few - CASSLRRANTGELFF TGTGCCAGCAGCCTGAGGAGGGCCAACACCGGGGAGCTGTTTTTT
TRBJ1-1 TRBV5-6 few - CASSLMGRGTEAFF TGTGCCAGCAGCTTGATGGGGCGGGGCACTGAAGCTTTCTTT
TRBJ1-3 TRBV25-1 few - CASNLGGGNTIYF TGTGCCAGCAATCTGGGAGGTGGAAACACCATATATTTT
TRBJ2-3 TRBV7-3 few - CASSLGGYADTQYF TGTGCCAGCAGCTTAGGGGGGTACGCAGATACGCAGTATTTT
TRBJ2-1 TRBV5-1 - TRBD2 CASSFSGTRPPNEQFF TGCGCCAGCAGCTTCAGCGGGACCCGACCCCCCAATGAGCAGTTCTTC
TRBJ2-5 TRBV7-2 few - CASRWTTGESETQYF TGTGCCAGCAGATGGACTACCGGGGAATCAGAGACCCAGTACTTC
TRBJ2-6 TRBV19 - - CAREGQRISGANVLTF TGTGCCAGGGAGGGACAGAGGATCTCTGGGGCCAACGTCCTGACTTTC
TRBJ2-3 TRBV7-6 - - CASRLGGGDTQYF TGTGCCAGCAGGTTGGGTGGAGGAGATACGCAGTATTTT
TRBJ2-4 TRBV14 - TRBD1 CASSQRTGAGNIQYF TGTGCCAGCAGCCAAAGAACAGGGGCAGGTAACATTCAGTACTTC
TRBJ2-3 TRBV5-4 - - CASSLGGHTDTQYF TGTGCCAGCAGCTTGGGGGGACACACAGATACGCAGTATTTT
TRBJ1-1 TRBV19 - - CASSIETNSGEAFF TGTGCCAGTAGTATAGAAACAAACAGCGGTGAAGCTTTCTTT
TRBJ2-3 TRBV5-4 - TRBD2 CASRVAGGSADTQYF TGTGCCAGCAGAGTAGCGGGAGGCTCGGCAGATACGCAGTATTTT
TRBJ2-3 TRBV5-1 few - CASSSSVDTQYF TGCGCCAGCAGCTCATCAGTAGATACGCAGTATTTT
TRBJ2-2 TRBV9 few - CASSVGQAVLGNTGELFF TGTGCCAGCAGCGTAGGACAGGCGGTATTAGGGAACACCGGGGAGCTGTTTTTT
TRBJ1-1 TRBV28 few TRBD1 CASRPHSGTGYWAFF TGTGCCAGCCGGCCTCATTCCGGGACAGGGTATTGGGCTTTCTTT
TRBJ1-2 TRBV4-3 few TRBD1 CASSSADRGLYGYTF TGCGCCAGCAGCTCAGCGGACAGGGGGCTCTATGGCTACACCTTC
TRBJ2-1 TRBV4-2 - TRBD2 CASSQIILAGTNEQFF TGTGCCAGCAGCCAAATAATCCTAGCGGGAACAAATGAGCAGTTCTTC
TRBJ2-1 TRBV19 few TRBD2 CVTSGGPYNEQFF TGTGTCACGAGCGGGGGGCCTTACAATGAGCAGTTCTTC
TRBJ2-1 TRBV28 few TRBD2 CASSSSGLGGEQFF TGTGCCAGCAGTTCATCGGGACTAGGTGGGGAGCAGTTCTTC
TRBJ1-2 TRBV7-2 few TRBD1 CASSPGTGGIGYTF TGTGCCAGCAGCCCCGGGACAGGGGGCATCGGCTACACCTTC
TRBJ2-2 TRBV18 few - CASSPIGATGELFF TGTGCCAGCTCACCTATAGGGGCCACCGGGGAGCTGTTTTTT
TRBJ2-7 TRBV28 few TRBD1 CACSTGAAGFSYEQYF TGTGCCTGCTCGACAGGGGCCGCTGGTTTTTCCTACGAGCAGTACTTC
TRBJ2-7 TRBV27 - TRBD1 CASSLYRGAYEQYF TGTGCCAGCAGTTTGTACAGGGGCGCCTACGAGCAGTACTTC
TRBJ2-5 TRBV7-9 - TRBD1 CASSPDRGVPGETQYF TGTGCCAGCAGTCCTGACAGGGGCGTCCCAGGGGAGACCCAGTACTTC
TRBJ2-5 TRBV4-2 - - CASSQDEQGFETQYF TGTGCCAGCAGCCAAGATGAACAGGGCTTTGAGACCCAGTACTTC
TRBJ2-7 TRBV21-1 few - CASSKIQATYEQYF TGTGCCAGCAGCAAGATACAGGCCACCTACGAGCAGTACTTC
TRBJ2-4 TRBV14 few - CASSQVGGQNIQYF TGTGCCAGCAGCCAAGTCGGAGGGCAGAACATTCAGTACTTC
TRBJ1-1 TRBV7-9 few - CASRGSDRLNTEAFF TGTGCCAGCAGGGGCTCGGACAGATTGAACACTGAAGCTTTCTTT
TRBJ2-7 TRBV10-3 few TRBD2 CAISRRAGGASDEQYF TGTGCCATCAGTAGAAGAGCGGGGGGCGCATCAGACGAGCAGTACTTC
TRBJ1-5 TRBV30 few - CAWSRGGGHSQPQHF TGTGCCTGGAGCCGCGGGGGCGGTCATTCTCAGCCCCAGCATTTT
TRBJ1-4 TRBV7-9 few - CASSLGGADSYEKLFF TGTGCCAGCAGCTTGGGGGGGGCAGACTCCTATGAAAAACTGTTTTTT
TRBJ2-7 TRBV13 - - CASSLGLSYEQYF TGTGCCAGCAGCTTAGGCCTAAGCTACGAGCAGTACTTC
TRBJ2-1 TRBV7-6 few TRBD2 CASSDPGGRGNEQFF TGTGCCAGCAGCGACCCCGGGGGGAGGGGTAATGAGCAGTTCTTC
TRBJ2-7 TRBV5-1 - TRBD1 CASSLLQGASYEQYF TGCGCCAGCAGCTTGTTACAGGGGGCAAGCTACGAGCAGTACTTC
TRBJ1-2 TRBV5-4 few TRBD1 CASRPTGQKYGYTF TGTGCCAGCCGACCTACGGGACAGAAGTATGGCTACACCTTC
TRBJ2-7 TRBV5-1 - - CASSPGTTTEQYF TGCGCCAGCAGCCCCGGGACAACAACCGAGCAGTACTTC
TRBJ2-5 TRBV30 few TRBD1 CAWSRTGYQETQYF TGTGCCTGGAGTCGGACAGGTTACCAAGAGACCCAGTACTTC
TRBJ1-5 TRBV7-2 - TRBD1 CASSEVQGRPQHF TGTGCCAGCAGCGAAGTACAGGGGCGGCCCCAGCATTTT
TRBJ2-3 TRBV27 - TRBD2 CASSFKAGLAGVKYKIDTQYF TGTGCCAGCAGCTTTAAGGCGGGACTAGCGGGAGTGAAATACAAAATAGATACGCAGTATTTT